The 10 T cell receptor beta chains in this list originate from one sample, sequenced in a study of T cells in Graves' hyperthyroidism and ophthalmopathy. Amplification yielded TCR beta CDR3 regions, with RNA transcripts as the source. A first-round RT-PCR of the TCR CDR3 used the HTBI primer set. TCRdb itself ran the multiplex PCR reads through MiXCR, one entry per CDR3 protein. The data hold around 620,000 distinct CDR3 sequences, with around 14% observed a single time. The sequenced sample consisted of blood. These receptors were taken from a woman aged 18 to 35 with Graves' ophthalmopathy.

This clonotype has at least ten counts. V and J are TRBV7-9 and TRBJ1-1, with a tentative D call TRBD1 (5 bases). Trimming left V 3 bases short and J 2 bases short, with 16 bases between. Germline V gives CDR1 SEHNR, CDR2 FQNEAQ (reference sequence). The CDR3 is 16 amino acids. CDR3: CASSFEVRVGNTEAFF. In DNA, the CDR3 is TGTGCCAGCAGCTTCGAGGTCAGGGTCGGTAACACTGAAGCTTTCTTT.

The chain joins TRBV10-3 to TRBJ1-1; no reliable D call. Deletions cut 10 bases from V and 1 base from J, with 13 bases between. The CDR3 runs to 13 residues. The germline CDR1 and CDR2 sequences are ENHRY and SYGVKD. The CDR3 region is CATAGISNTEAFF. As DNA, the CDR3 is TGTGCCACCGCCGGGATTTCGAACACTGAAGCTTTCTTT.

The V and J genes are TRBV6-2 or TRBV6-3 and TRBJ2-2; TRBD2 matches 7 bases. The V and J ends lost 3 bases and 2 bases, in that order; junction bases with no gene match: 12. Germline V lookup: CDR1 MNHEY, CDR2 SVGEGT. This CDR3 contains 18 residues. In nucleotides, the CDR3 is TGTGCCAGCAGTTATCCCACCGGGACTACCCTTAACACCGGGGAGCTGTTTTTT. It yields the protein CASSYPTGTTLNTGELFF.

This chain connects TRBV6-1 to TRBJ2-6; tentatively, D is TRBD2 (6 bases). Trimming left V 5 bases short and J 4 bases short, with 12 bases between. The CDR3 totals 15 residues. The germline CDR1 and CDR2 sequences are MNHNS and SASEGT. The CDR3 DNA reads as TGTGCCAGCAGTCCCGGAGGGCAAGGGGCCAACGTCCTGACTTTC. This sequence encodes CASSPGGQGANVLTF.

This clonotype was seen repeatedly, ten times or more. The rearrangement uses TRBV6-2 or TRBV6-3 and TRBJ2-1; 7 bases agree with TRBD2. The CDR3 contains 18 residues. V lost 2 bases and J lost 4; bases outside the gene matches: 14. Looked up from germline, CDR1 is MNHEY and CDR2 is SVGEGT. The CDR3: CASSYLAEDPLEYNEQFF. The CDR3 nucleotides are TGTGCCAGCAGTTACCTAGCGGAAGACCCCCTCGAGTACAATGAGCAGTTCTTC.

In this sample, this clonotype turned up many times. The V call is TRBV7-8, the J call TRBJ2-5, with TRBD2 matching 8 bases. Germline CDR1 and CDR2: SGHVS and FQNEAQ. The CDR3 has 14 residues. Germline trimming cut 0 bases from V and 5 bases from J; bases unmatched to any gene: 2. CDR3 in amino acids: CASSLAPGGETQYF. For the CDR3, the DNA is TGTGCCAGCAGCTTAGCCCCGGGAGGGGAGACCCAGTACTTC.

Ten or more counts support this clonotype. This chain links TRBV5-1 with TRBJ2-3; no reliable D call. From germline, CDR1 is SGHRS and CDR2 YFSETQ. The V gene lost 0 bases and the J gene lost 0 bases, with 8 bases spanning the gap. The CDR3 runs to 15 residues. The CDR3 nucleotides are TGCGCCAGCAGCTTGGTGGCAGGAAGCACAGATACGCAGTATTTT. Translated: CASSLVAGSTDTQYF. The full variable domain, in which reference TRBV5-1 and TRBJ2-3 provide the parts outside the CDR3, is KAGVTQTPRYLIKTRGQQVTLSCSPISGHRSVSWYQQTPGQGLQFLFEYFSETQRNKGNFPGRFSGRQFSNSRSEMNVSTLELGDSALYLCASSLVAGSTDTQYFGPGTRLTVL.

The J gene is TRBJ2-1, the V gene TRBV9; D may be TRBD1 (5 bases). The CDR3 consists of 12 residues. Trimming cost V 3 bases and J 5 bases, with 6 bases left between them. The germline V gene encodes CDR1 SGDLS and CDR2 YYNGEE. CDR3: CASSEGNNEQFF. CDR3 DNA sequence: TGTGCCAGCAGCGAGGGGAACAATGAGCAGTTCTTC.

This clonotype was detected only a few times. The chain links TRBV7-9 to TRBJ1-1; D is undetermined. This CDR3 contains 15 residues. The germline gives CDR1 SEHNR, CDR2 FQNEAQ (reference sequence). The V end was cut by 7 bases, the J end by 1 base, with 16 bases between. This CDR3 is CASTLGPSANTEAFF. The CDR3 coding sequence is TGTGCCAGCACCCTCGGCCCCAGCGCGAACACTGAAGCTTTCTTT.

The chain is built from TRBV6-2 or TRBV6-3 and TRBJ2-7; D remains ambiguous. This CDR3 is built from 11 residues. CDR1 is MNHEY and CDR2 is SVGEGT in the germline V gene. V was shortened by 6 bases and J by 7 bases, with 10 bases between the two germline ends. CDR3 residues: CASSRVTEQYF. CDR3 DNA sequence: TGTGCCAGCAGCCGAGTGACTGAGCAGTACTTC.